Listed below are T cell receptor beta chains from one sample, sequenced in a study of cytomegalovirus exposure and HLA in healthy donors. The assay was immunoSEQ multiplex PCR, and TCRdb's table has in-frame clones only and misses some. This sample's clone table lists 95,000 to 150,000 clones. The sequenced sample was PBMCs. The source of these receptors is a man aged 18 to 35 in good health and CMV-seronegative. CDR3s include the opening cysteine and the closing phenylalanine or tryptophan. The D gene is left open where the match is weak.

v_call	d_call	j_call	cdr3_aa	cdr3_nt
TRBV28	-	TRBJ2-7	CASSLRRDGYEQYF	TGTGCCAGCAGTTTAAGGAGGGACGGCTACGAGCAGTACTTC
TRBV27	-	TRBJ2-5	CASSLSAGPQTQYF	TGTGCCAGCAGTTTATCTGCTGGCCCCCAGACCCAGTACTTC
TRBV6-5	-	TRBJ2-6	CASSAQGGGANVLTF	TGTGCCAGCAGTGCACAGGGCGGTGGGGCCAACGTCCTGACTTTC
TRBV11-2	TRBD1	TRBJ1-5	CASSLGQGTDQPQHF	TGTGCCAGCAGCTTAGGACAGGGAACGGATCAGCCCCAGCATTTT
TRBV7-3	TRBD1	TRBJ2-7	CASSCRTGLYEQYF	TGTGCCAGCAGCTGCCGGACAGGACTCTACGAGCAGTACTTC
TRBV7-3	-	TRBJ1-1	CASSLTQILNTEAFF	TGTGCCAGCAGCTTAACACAGATTTTGAACACTGAAGCTTTCTTT
TRBV10-3	-	TRBJ2-7	CAISDSPEEQYF	TGTGCCATCAGTGATAGTCCTGAAGAGCAGTACTTC
TRBV15	-	TRBJ1-3	CATSRAIGGGNTIYF	TGTGCCACCAGCAGGGCCATCGGGGGTGGAAACACCATATATTTT
TRBV30	TRBD2	TRBJ2-2	CAWSGGRGGFTGELFF	TGTGCCTGGAGCGGGGGCCGCGGGGGGTTTACCGGGGAGCTGTTTTTT
TRBV13	-	TRBJ2-3	CASSPEGQSTDTQYF	TGTGCCAGCAGCCCCGAGGGACAAAGCACAGATACGCAGTATTTT
TRBV5-4	-	TRBJ2-7	CASRSNRNEQYF	TGTGCCAGCAGATCGAACAGGAACGAGCAGTACTTC
TRBV2	-	TRBJ2-7	CASSEVGGEQYF	TGTGCCAGCAGTGAAGTGGGGGGCGAGCAGTACTTC
TRBV30	TRBD1	TRBJ2-3	CAWSVSDRASTDTQYF	TGTGCCTGGAGTGTGAGCGACAGGGCCTCTACAGATACGCAGTATTTT
TRBV27	TRBD2	TRBJ2-7	CASSSSRTSLEQYF	TGTGCCAGCAGTTCATCTCGGACTAGCCTAGAGCAGTACTTC
TRBV5-1	-	TRBJ2-7	CASTIGGRTPYEQYF	TGCGCCAGCACGATCGGGGGGCGGACCCCCTACGAGCAGTACTTC
TRBV7-9	-	TRBJ1-2	CASSLGVTNYGYTF	TGTGCCAGCAGCTTAGGCGTGACAAACTATGGCTACACCTTC
TRBV4-2	-	TRBJ2-6	CASSHRQLKSGANVLTF	TGTGCCAGCAGCCATAGACAGCTTAAGTCTGGGGCCAACGTCCTGACTTTC
TRBV6-5	-	TRBJ1-6	CASSSTGENSPLHF	TGTGCCAGCAGTTCGACCGGGGAGAATTCACCCCTCCACTTT